This T cell receptor (beta chain) originates from a study of blood T cell repertoires in COVID-19. Study-wide context: Samples came from the United States, Italy and Spain, spanning acute and convalescent COVID-19. Sources were T cells, B-cell-depleted T cells, or PBMCs; the material itself was cDNA or gDNA.

Patients of the Seattle cohort, enrolled during active infection, were followed longitudinally. CDR1 is SGHKS, CDR2 YYEKEE, per germline (reference sequence). V was cut by 1 base and J by 7 bases, with 11 bases left in between. CDR3 length: 13 residues. The count of this clone is one. Authors' data handling: Amplification with reference gene primers provided the estimates of nucleated cell counts. Data came from immunoSEQ multiplex PCR; TCRdb stores just in-frame clones and leaves some out. Clone size and the V and J calls come from that table; the DNA yielded D and trimming. The sample has 85,000 to 120,000 clones, approximately 86% seen once; the top ten hold 4% to 5.5%.

Sequencing used peripheral blood. This receptor was taken from a woman in her fifties or sixties with COVID-19, enrolled during active disease. The chain is built from TRBV5-5 and TRBJ1-1; D may be TRBD1 (5 bases). The CDR3 DNA follows: TGTGCCAGCAGCTTGTTGGAGGGGAGTGAAGCTTTCTTT. This codes for CASSLLEGSEAFF.